Here is one T cell receptor (beta chain) with its context. This clone's antigen is unknown. The sample holds no much larger clone one base away, and base qualities are not on file. This sample is drawn from a study of cytomegalovirus exposure and HLA in healthy donors (dated by TCRdb to the late 2010s). About the study as a whole: According to an earlier analysis of 587 of the donors, 150 million to 200 million T cells yielded some 120 million unique TCR beta sequences and more than 250 Gb of sequence data. To study patterns of TCR occurrence, a later analysis re-analyzed previously published TCR beta repertoires from more than 550 donors and added high-resolution HLA genotyping. The study was designed to test whether signatures of past pathogen exposure could be identified by cataloging public T cell receptors. Of the roughly 420 genotyped donors, 81% were placed in the genetic ancestry cluster associated with self-reported Caucasian donors. Rather than drawing on any new phenotypic data, the later analysis identified candidate immune exposures from TCR beta sequences and the way those sequences occurred across donors. Among 300 to 500 genotyped donors of the cohort, an average of roughly 230,000 unique TCR beta nucleotide sequences was sequenced per donor, of which 15% to 20% were non-productive. Both class I and class II loci were covered by HLA typing, at four-digit resolution. To predict cytomegalovirus infection status, the study combined high-throughput TCR immunosequencing, statistical association of individual TCRs with disease status, and machine learning. Roughly 290 gigabases of sequencing data and approximately 91 million unique TCR sequences made up an early release that covered around 640 HLA-typed donors. Because of strong linkage in the cohort, roughly 5 DR-DQ haplotypes were treated as single units for association and clustering. Donor age, sex, ethnicity and CMV serostatus were compiled together with the repertoire data. The study used immunosequencing to profile the T cell repertoires of 666 subjects and linked those repertoires to cytomegalovirus serostatus. Along with the approximately 650-subject first cohort, a separate validation cohort of over a hundred different subjects was used. The number of donors typed differed by locus, with 629-630 for A, B, C, DRB1 and DQB1, 522 for DQA1, some 570 for DPA1, and around 430 for DPB1. A later genetic analysis used genome-wide SNP genotypes for about 55% of the 666 donors, treating that subset as a discovery cohort. Every repertoire in the discovery cohort had been generated on one and the same sequencing platform. An earlier analysis of several hundred of the donors used high-throughput TCR beta sequencing to judge whether each TCR beta V gene segment behaved as functional or pseudogenic. What the authors observed across the whole study: In a later analysis, most CMV-associated TCR beta chains were found to appear HLA-restricted, with HLA associations seemingly driven largely by CMV exposure. While some public TCRs were present in many individuals, most TCR sequences turned up only very rarely across donors. The presence/absence analyses assumed that sequencing depth was roughly uniform across donors, and that assumption may not be true. It was suggested by the authors that the approach could potentially be generalized to other disease states and immunological phenotypes. In a later analysis, several top co-occurrence clusters were reported to appear linked to parvovirus B19, influenza, CMV and Epstein-Barr virus. Correlated functional status among segregating V segments might reflect linkage disequilibrium, but an unknown experimental factor could not be ruled out. The study listed 164 TCR beta chains as associated with cytomegalovirus. Strong co-occurrence of HLA alleles, especially DR and DQ, made assigning TCR associations to individual alleles difficult. Because HLA typing was unavailable for some donors at each locus, only the typed subset was used in association tests. In a later genetic analysis, a missense DCLRE1C variant was associated with V-gene and J-gene trimming of TCR beta chains, and the association was replicated in an independent cohort. In both the original and validation cohorts, the classifier was reported to diagnose cytomegalovirus status with high specificity and sensitivity. A further reported finding was that TCR beta sequences accurately predicted the HLA-A and HLA-B alleles for most subjects in the first cohort. In this cohort, only TCR beta chains were sequenced, and detectable features were limited by the absence of alpha or paired-chain data. The sequencing pipeline was judged likely to have produced a cluster of highly shared sequence variants as a technical artifact. In an earlier analysis of 500 to 650 of the donors, most TCR beta V segments appeared in productive rearrangements about 87% or about 30% of the time, broadly matching IMGT annotations. A later analysis associated 15,000 or so TCR beta sequences with specific HLA alleles at a false discovery rate of 0.05. Compared with the 666-donor mean, donors in an Asian-associated ancestry cluster had fewer N-insertions in productive TCRs, according to a later genetic analysis. In a later analysis, HLA-associated TCR beta chains were found to be more clonally expanded and to have lower generation probabilities than equally common non-associated chains. Because the 87-base-pair reads could not distinguish some IMGT-functional V segments, including TRBV6-2 and TRBV6-3, those segments were excluded. Because counts were too low, some 17 rarely observed V segments, including chromosome 9 orphons, were excluded from the earlier analysis of around 640 of the donors. In a later analysis, TCR association rates were found to vary across HLA loci, with the most associated TCRs seen for DRB1 alleles and the fewest for HLA-C alleles. For the cohort, immune exposure information was limited to CMV serostatus. A few of the identified cytomegalovirus-associated TCR beta chains were confirmed in vitro to be specific for cytomegalovirus antigens.

The library was obtained by the immunoSEQ multiplex PCR assay. The multiplex PCR relied on a mix of 60 forward primers for TCR Vbeta segments and 13 reverse primers for TCR Jbeta segments. The CDR3 region of rearranged TCR beta genes was amplified from genomic DNA by a multiplex PCR assay. On the Illumina HiSeq System, the amplified TCR beta libraries were sequenced as 87-base-pair reads. The authors processed their data as follows. In a later analysis, some 80 million unique TCR beta chains were counted across the approximately 620 repertoires, and roughly 11 million of these chains were shared by at least two donors. To remove PCR and sequencing errors, raw reads were error-corrected and collapsed into unique sequences using a nearest-neighbor algorithm that merged closely related sequences. CDR3 sequences were aligned to IMGT reference sequences to assign V, D and J gene segments. Each retained sequence needed at least a six-nucleotide match to both a V gene segment and a J gene segment. Rearrangements were classified as productive when the CDR3 lacked stop codons and remained in frame with V and J, and all other rearrangements were classified as non-productive. Following IMGT convention, CDR3 was defined as the stretch from the second conserved V-encoded cysteine to the conserved J-encoded phenylalanine. In an earlier analysis of around 600 of the donors, sequences lacking an unambiguous match to a single V gene segment were excluded. An earlier analysis of a few hundred of the donors called V segments functional above 56.7% productive rearrangements and segregating when the between-donor standard deviation exceeded 5%. To diagnose cytomegalovirus status from the catalog of TCR beta chain sequences, a statistical classification framework was built. A later analysis assigned V and J genes by comparing TCR nucleotide sequences with IMGT/GENE-DB human TR gene sequences. In a later analysis, CDR3 sequences and most-parsimonious VDJ recombination scenarios were assigned using the TCRdist pipeline. In a later analysis, each TCR beta chain was defined by its CDR3 amino acid sequence together with its V-gene family, and reads without a unique V-gene family were excluded. In a later analysis, 450 to 600 highly shared, low-generation-probability nucleotide sequences were removed to address suspected cross-contamination and a sequencing artifact. In a later analysis, a clonal expansion index for each public chain was calculated from normalized within-repertoire ranks of inferred template counts. A later analysis computed generation probabilities with a VDJ recombination model fitted to out-of-frame rearrangements, and checked the results against IGoR. Hypergeometric tests were used in a later analysis to score TCR-TCR, TCR-HLA and TCR-CMV co-occurrence, with a repertoire-size bias correction applied to the TCR pairs. To estimate false discovery rates, a later analysis permuted the HLA or CMV assignments 20 times. A later analysis grouped co-occurring TCRs with DBSCAN, adding TCRdist sequence similarity when clustering within HLA-allele-positive subsets. Repertoires with fewer than 30,000 or more than 120,000 public chains, plus five repertoires with anomalous nucleotide sharing, were excluded from co-occurrence clustering. TCRdb limited this immuneACCESS table to in-frame rearrangements with V and J called. A share of clones is missing; checked studies link under half to unresolved V genes, and the rest is unexplained. Clone size and the V and J calls come from that table; the DNA yielded D and trimming. Counted in this sample were over 150,000 clones; roughly 85% of them appeared once. The top ten constitute approximately 2.5% of the sample.

The cohort consisted of 666 healthy bone marrow donors. At the time of sampling, all cohort members were nominally healthy, though unrecorded immune exposures were likely present. The donor was CMV seropositive and belonged to the group of around 300 seropositive cohort members. A peripheral blood sample was provided by each donor, and peripheral blood mononuclear cells were used for TCR beta sequencing. Genomic DNA extraction from the blood cell samples was performed with the Qiagen DNeasy Blood Extraction Kit. There are 18 amino acids in the CDR3, from cysteine to phenylalanine inclusive. Only CDR3 DNA is held: 54 bases, read in frame from base 1. The junction shows trimming of 0 bases on V and 0 bases on J, plus 16 bases between the germline ends. From a lookup of the germline V gene, CDR1 and CDR2 are SGHRS and YFSETQ.

The chain is made from TRBV5-1 and TRBJ1-3; TRBD1 is a weak D gene call, 6 bases matching. Material: PBMCs. The TCR comes from a man in his thirties or forties in good health and CMV-seropositive. The nucleotide sequence reads TGCGCCAGCAGCTTGGGGCCAAGACAGGCCCCCTCTGGAAACACCATATATTTT. Translated, it gives CASSLGPRQAPSGNTIYF.